The sequence of this T cell receptor (beta chain) was determined in a study of OX40 agonist ivuxolimab in advanced cancers. Study overall: Participants, around 80% male, averaged about 59 years of age, ranging from 23 to 79. Study observations and caveats: Blood T cells, both CD4+ and CD8+, expanded clonally by week 6 at 0.1 to 3.0 mg/kg.

With respect to this clone: What it recognizes is unknown.

J lost 7 bases, V lost 7 bases, and 14 bases had no gene match. CDR1 and CDR2 (germline): SNHLY, FYNNEI. The CDR3 extends over 16 amino acids. Here immunoSEQ multiplex PCR was the method, and the copy in TCRdb shows in-frame clones only, minus some. The table shows about 79,000 clones, with about 90% occurring only once. The chain employs TRBV2 and TRBJ1-5; 9 positions match TRBD1. The sequences come from CD4+ or CD8+ T cells sorted from blood, collected in a trial of the OX40 agonist ivuxolimab. This receptor was identified in an adult with an advanced solid tumor such as melanoma, head and neck, liver or kidney cancer. CDR3 amino acids: CASNPQGQGSGQPQHF. The CDR3 DNA is TGTGCCAGCAACCCGCAGGGACAGGGATCGGGACAGCCCCAGCATTTT.